This T cell receptor beta chain was observed in a study of blood T cell repertoires in COVID-19. This clone was detected a few times. Here immunoSEQ multiplex PCR was the method, and the copy in TCRdb shows in-frame clones only, minus some. The sample lists some 150,000 clones; roughly 76% were seen once. Germline loops: CDR1 WNHNN, CDR2 SYGVQD (reference sequence). The CDR3 runs to 16 residues. Trimming cost V 0 bases and J 1 base, with 9 bases left between them. The clonotype comes from a human donor with acute or convalescent COVID-19. The donor label of this sample is uncertain. The genes are TRBV10-1 and TRBJ2-2; tentative D call: TRBD2 (6 bases). The sample was peripheral blood. CDR3 sequence reads: CASSESPGENTGELFF. CDR3 in DNA: TGCGCCAGCAGTGAGTCGCCGGGAGAGAACACCGGGGAGCTGTTTTTT.